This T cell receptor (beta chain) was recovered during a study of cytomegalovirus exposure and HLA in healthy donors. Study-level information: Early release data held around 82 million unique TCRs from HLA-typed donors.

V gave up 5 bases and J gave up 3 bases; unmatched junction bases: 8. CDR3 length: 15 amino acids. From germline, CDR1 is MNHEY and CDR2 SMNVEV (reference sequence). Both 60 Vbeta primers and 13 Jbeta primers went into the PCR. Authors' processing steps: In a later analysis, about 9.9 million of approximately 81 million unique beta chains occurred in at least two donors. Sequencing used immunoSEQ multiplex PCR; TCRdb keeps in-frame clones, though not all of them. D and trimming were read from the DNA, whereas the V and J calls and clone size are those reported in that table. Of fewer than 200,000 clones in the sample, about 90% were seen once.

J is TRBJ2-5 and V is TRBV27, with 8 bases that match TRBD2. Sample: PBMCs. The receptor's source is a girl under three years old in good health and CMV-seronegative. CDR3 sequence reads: CASSPGVAGKETQYF. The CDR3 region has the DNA TGTGCCAGCAGTCCTGGGGTAGCGGGAAAAGAGACCCAGTACTTC.